Presented here are 7 T cell receptor beta chains from one specimen sequenced in a study of blood T cell repertoires in COVID-19. Clones were sequenced by immunoSEQ multiplex PCR, and TCRdb holds only the in-frame ones, with some missing. The sample lists roughly 100,000 clones, almost 85% occurring once. The sequencing sample was made of peripheral blood. These receptors originate from a man aged 35-49 years with active or convalescent COVID-19.

The rearrangement joins TRBV10-3 to TRBJ2-1, with 11 bases fitting TRBD2. This CDR3 contains 19 residues. CDR1 is ENHRY, CDR2 SYGVKD, per germline. Trimming cost V 2 bases and J 6 bases; bases outside gene matches: 15. The CDR3 is CAISEDPSGGRYLRNEQFF. DNA of the CDR3: TGTGCCATCAGTGAGGATCCTAGCGGGGGGCGATACCTACGCAATGAGCAGTTCTTC.

This sequence joins TRBV10-2 and TRBJ2-2; TRBD1 matches 7 bases. CDR1 is WSHSY and CDR2 is SAAADI in the germline V gene. There are 13 residues in the CDR3. Written as DNA, the CDR3 is TGCGCAACGACAGGGAGTTTGGCCGGGGAGCTGTTTTTT. This sequence encodes CATTGSLAGELFF.

V and J are TRBV6-1 and TRBJ1-3, with D hard to call. V was pared by 2 bases and J by 7 bases, with 18 bases between. The germline gives CDR1 MNHNS, CDR2 SASEGT. This CDR3 comprises 16 residues. CDR3 bases: TGTGCCAGCAGTGAATACGTCACGACAACTAGTAACACCATATATTTT. Residues: CASSEYVTTTSNTIYF.

This chain links TRBV27 with TRBJ2-3; 11 positions agree with TRBD2. The V gene's germline CDR1 is MNHEY and CDR2 SMNVEV (reference sequence). V shed 10 bases, J shed 7 bases, and the junction held 10 bases outside the gene matches. The CDR3 has 14 amino acids. The CDR3 nucleotides read TGTGCCACCACGGGACTAGCGGCCGGAAATACGCAGTATTTT. Protein: CATTGLAAGNTQYF.

CDR3 protein: CASSLGEDEQFF. Written as DNA, the CDR3 is TGTGCCAGCAGCTTAGGGGAGGATGAGCAGTTCTTC. The V call is TRBV7-9, the J call TRBJ2-1, with D tentatively TRBD2 (6 bases). From germline, CDR1 is SEHNR and CDR2 FQNEAQ (reference sequence). Trimming removed 1 base at V and 8 bases at J, with 6 bases between. The length of the CDR3 is 12 residues.

The chain combines TRBV2 with TRBJ1-1; 8 nucleotides agree with TRBD1. Germline values: CDR1 SNHLY, CDR2 FYNNEI. J gave up 2 bases and V 7 bases, and 6 bases lay outside the gene matches. CDR3 size: 14 residues. The CDR3 region is CASTVTGGNTEAFF. CDR3 coding DNA: TGTGCCAGCACCGTCACAGGGGGAAACACTGAAGCTTTCTTT.

This chain joins TRBV5-1 and TRBJ1-3, with 7 bases fitting TRBD1. Unmatched junction bases numbered 8, after V lost 0 bases and J lost 2 bases. The CDR3 has 17 residues. Germline V gene sequence: CDR1 SGHRS, CDR2 YFSETQ. CDR3 protein: CASSLDPQGTAGNTIYF. Here the CDR3 DNA reads TGCGCCAGCAGCTTGGACCCCCAGGGGACAGCTGGAAACACCATATATTTT.